The 19 T cell receptor beta chains below come from one sample, sequenced in a study of shared clonotypes between healthy human individuals. Measured with immunoSEQ multiplex PCR; TCRdb has only the in-frame clones, and not every one. The data hold approximately 470,000 clones, with 78% observed a single time. Sequencing used PBMCs. The receptors derive from a woman between 40 and 55 years old in good health. Some clones in this sample may be carry-over from other donors' samples.

The chain recombines TRBV30 with TRBJ2-2; D is perhaps TRBD1 or TRBD2 (6 bases each). The CDR3 consists of 15 residues. Looked up from germline, CDR1 is GTSNPN and CDR2 is SVGIG (reference sequence). The V gene lost 5 bases and the J gene lost 3 bases, with 16 bases spanning the gap. CDR3 in DNA: TGTGCCTGGTTCGGCGGGACAAAATACACCGGGGAGCTGTTTTTT. It is translated as CAWFGGTKYTGELFF.

The CDR3 protein is CASSTTSGNLGGELFF. In nucleotides, the CDR3 is TGTGCCAGCAGCACAACTAGCGGGAATCTCGGCGGGGAGCTGTTTTTT. This chain links TRBV5-4 with TRBJ2-2; 10 positions agree with TRBD2. The CDR3 totals 16 residues. V dropped 4 bases and J dropped 7; count of bases not matched to a gene: 10. CDR1 and CDR2 from the germline V gene are SGHNT and YYREEE (reference sequence).

The J gene is TRBJ2-1, the V gene TRBV4-1; 7 positions agree with TRBD1. CDR3 length: 15 amino acids. The germline gives CDR1 MGHRA, CDR2 YSYEKL. Trimming cost V 1 base and J 4 bases; bases outside gene matches: 4. Here the CDR3 reads CASSQAEGQYNEQFF. Here the CDR3 DNA reads TGCGCCAGCAGCCAAGCTGAGGGACAGTACAATGAGCAGTTCTTC.

The chain recombines TRBV7-8 with TRBJ2-1; the match to TRBD2 covers 10 bases. There are 16 residues in the CDR3. With V trimmed by 4 bases and J by 2 bases, 5 bases remained unmatched. Germline V gene lookup returns CDR1 SGHVS and CDR2 FQNEAQ. CDR3 residues: CASSSRTSGTYNEQFF. The CDR3 DNA reads as TGTGCCAGCAGCTCAAGGACTAGCGGAACCTACAATGAGCAGTTCTTC.

The chain links TRBV5-5 to TRBJ2-2; the D is unclear. CDR1 is SGHKS, CDR2 YYEKEE, per germline (reference sequence). CDR3 length: 15 amino acids. V shed 0 bases and J shed 0 bases, with 6 bases lying between them. In nucleotides, the CDR3 is TGTGCCAGCAGCTTGGTCCGGACGAACACCGGGGAGCTGTTTTTT. It codes for CASSLVRTNTGELFF.

This chain links TRBV10-3 with TRBJ2-7; 8 bases agree with TRBD1. The CDR3 runs to 14 residues. V was clipped by 4 bases and J by 7 bases; unmatched bases: 9. Per germline, CDR1 ENHRY and CDR2 SYGVKD. CDR3 coding DNA: TGTGCCATCAGTGTCGGACAGGGAATGGGGGAGCAGTACTTC. This gives the protein CAISVGQGMGEQYF.

This chain joins TRBV5-4 and TRBJ2-1; 8 nucleotides align to TRBD2. This CDR3 is built from 16 residues. J gave up 7 bases and V 2 bases, and 11 bases lay outside the gene matches. CDR1 SGHNT and CDR2 YYREEE come from the germline V gene (reference sequence). CDR3 sequence: CASSFTLTSGTNEQFF. The DNA of the CDR3 is TGTGCCAGCAGCTTTACCCTCACTAGCGGAACGAATGAGCAGTTCTTC.

The chain employs TRBV19 and TRBJ2-4; D is perhaps TRBD2 (5 bases). Trimming left V 5 bases short and J 3 bases short, with 26 bases between. The CDR3 runs to 19 residues. In germline, CDR1 is LNHDA, CDR2 SQIVND (reference sequence). The CDR3 nucleotides read TGTGCCAGTAGTCCACGGACGGAAGCCGCGGGTTTGGACAAAAACATTCAGTACTTC. It codes for CASSPRTEAAGLDKNIQYF.

As concerns this clone: With only one base between it and a far larger clone, this is likely a read error. The same CDR3 is also encoded by other DNA sequences in this sample. V usage is TRBV30 and J usage is TRBJ1-1; tentative D call: TRBD1 (5 bases). The CDR3 consists of 13 residues. The V gene's germline CDR1 is GTSNPN and CDR2 SVGIG (reference sequence). In DNA form, the CDR3 reads TGCGCCTGGGACTGGAACATGAACACTGAAGCTTTCTTT. Its protein is CAWDWNMNTEAFF.

The rearrangement uses TRBV7-3 and TRBJ2-2, with TRBD2 matching 12 bases. This CDR3 comprises 15 residues. Per the germline V gene, CDR1 is SGHTA and CDR2 is FQGTGA. The junction had 3 bases not matched to a gene; V was cut back by 5 bases and J by 5 bases. This CDR3 is CASSLGTSGTGELFF. Here the CDR3 DNA reads TGTGCCAGCAGCCTAGGGACTAGCGGGACCGGGGAGCTGTTTTTT.

The gene calls are TRBV19 and TRBJ2-5; the D gene is possibly TRBD2 (6 bases). The CDR3 extends over 14 amino acids. V was pared by 5 bases and J by 5 bases, with 15 bases between. Germline values: CDR1 LNHDA, CDR2 SQIVND (reference sequence). The CDR3 region is CASSAGTDQETQYF. CDR3 DNA sequence: TGTGCCAGTAGTGCGGGGACTGATCAGGAGACCCAGTACTTC.

CDR3 residues: CASSSTGGSTEAFF. The CDR3 region has the DNA TGTGCCAGCAGCTCGACAGGGGGTAGCACTGAAGCTTTCTTT. The chain is built from TRBV13 and TRBJ1-1; 9 bases are a match to TRBD1. Germline CDR1 is PRHDT and CDR2 is FYEKMQ (reference sequence). With V trimmed by 4 bases and J by 4 bases, 4 bases remained unmatched. This CDR3 contains 14 residues.

This chain connects TRBV29-1 to TRBJ2-1; D is undetermined. The CDR3 has 12 amino acids. CDR1 and CDR2 (germline): SQVTM, ANQGSEA. Trimming left V 7 bases short and J 5 bases short, with 12 bases between. This chain's CDR3 is CSAGSGDNEQFF. Written as DNA, the CDR3 is TGCAGCGCAGGATCAGGAGACAATGAGCAGTTCTTC.

This clone was picked up a small number of times. The chain links TRBV19 to TRBJ1-1; no clear D gene. In germline, CDR1 is LNHDA, CDR2 SQIVND (reference sequence). This CDR3 is built from 13 residues. V was pared by 7 bases and J by 3 bases, with 12 bases between. The CDR3 DNA follows: TGTGCCAGTAAAGTGGGGATCTACACTGAAGCTTTCTTT. Protein: CASKVGIYTEAFF.

As for this clone: Other nucleotide sequences in the sample specify the same CDR3. The chain couples TRBV7-2 to TRBJ2-3; D is unresolved. The CDR3 contains 11 residues. V gave up 5 bases and J gave up 6 bases, with 6 bases separating them. Germline lookup yields CDR1 SGHTA and CDR2 FQGNSA. CDR3 loop: CASSPTDTQYF. For the CDR3, the DNA is TGTGCCAGCAGCCCCACCGATACGCAGTATTTT.

The V gene is TRBV5-1, the J gene TRBJ2-1; D is undetermined. Germline CDR1 and CDR2: SGHRS and YFSETQ. The CDR3 runs 16 residues. Trimming removed 0 bases from V and 0 bases from J, with 10 bases in between. CDR3 DNA: TGCGCCAGCAGCTTGGGGCACACCAGCTCCTACAATGAGCAGTTCTTC. Its translation: CASSLGHTSSYNEQFF.

V is TRBV6-5 and J is TRBJ2-7, with 9 bases matching TRBD2. The CDR3 is 16 residues long. Trimming cost V 4 bases and J 0 bases; bases outside gene matches: 7. Germline V gene data show CDR1 as MNHEY and CDR2 as SVGAGI. In DNA form, the CDR3 reads TGTGCCAGCAGTTTCGGACTAGCGACTAACTCCTACGAGCAGTACTTC. It is translated as CASSFGLATNSYEQYF.

This rearrangement joins TRBV10-3 to TRBJ1-2, with 7 bases aligning to TRBD1. Germline lookup yields CDR1 ENHRY and CDR2 SYGVKD. V shed 6 bases and J 4 bases; nucleotides not matched to a gene: 8. This CDR3 is 14 amino acids long. This chain's CDR3 is CAISSGGQFYGYTF. The CDR3 nucleotides are TGTGCCATCAGCTCAGGGGGACAATTCTATGGCTACACCTTC.

The sample holds one count of this clone. It is likely a read error: a sequence one base away is far more abundant. The rearrangement uses TRBV30 and TRBJ2-5; 9 nucleotides align to TRBD2. This CDR3 is built from 13 residues. With 8 bases clipped from V and 9 bases from J, the junction kept 13 bases outside the gene matches. Germline V gives CDR1 GTSNPN, CDR2 SVGIG (reference sequence). CDR3 amino acids: CAGSRTSEIAQYF. The CDR3 DNA follows: TGTGCCGGAAGTAGGACTAGCGAGATAGCCCAGTACTTC.